This T cell receptor beta chain was found in a study of PD-1 blockade in classical Hodgkin lymphoma. This clone was recorded a few times. What it binds is unknown. V lost 2 bases and J lost 7, with 23 bases in between. In germline, CDR1 is LGHNT, CDR2 FRNRAP. This CDR3 is built from 17 residues. The data were produced by immunoSEQ multiplex PCR, yet TCRdb's version contains in-frame clones alone and is incomplete. The sample has approximately 21,000 clones, less than 80% seen once; the top ten hold 20% to 25%. Whole-study findings and limits: Similar baseline diversity was found in complete responders and newly diagnosed patients.

Every one of the patients relapsed after autologous stem cell transplantation (brentuximab vedotin exposure was variable). The TCR originated in a human donor with classical Hodgkin lymphoma. The chain has TRBV12-5 and TRBJ1-1, with no clear D. This specimen was peripheral blood mononuclear cells (PBMCs), taken at baseline. CDR3 sequence: CASGLPRDFRREGEAFF. CDR3 coding DNA: TGTGCTAGTGGTTTGCCTCGGGATTTTAGGCGAGAGGGTGAAGCTTTCTTT.